The 24 T cell receptor beta chains reported below all come from one sample, sequenced in a study of shared clonotypes between healthy human individuals (dated by TCRdb to 2020 to 2022). CD8 naive samples were obtained by positive selection for CCR7 among CD45RO-negative cells, yielding a CD45RA+CCR7+ population from which TemRA cells were excluded. Library prep was done by the immunoSEQ multiplex PCR assay. In its TCRdb copy, this immuneACCESS table keeps in-frame sequences only and misses some clones. Where compared with another copy, unresolved V genes explain less than half of these, and the others have no known cause. This sample lists more than 2 million clones; about 93% were detected once. The biggest ten clones account for around 1.7% of the sample. The sequencing sample was made of naive CD8+ T cells from PBMCs. The cell subset or site label on this specimen signifies: CD45RA+CCR7+. These receptor sequences come from a man younger than 30 in good health. Some clones in this sample may be carry-over from other donors' samples.

The chain employs TRBV15 and TRBJ2-1; no definite D call. Trimming shortened V by 3 bases and J by 0 bases, and 12 bases separated the two germline ends. This CDR3 contains 16 residues. Germline V gene data show CDR1 as LNHNV and CDR2 as YYDKDF (reference sequence). The CDR3 nucleotides read TGTGCCACCAGCAGCGTGGATGCCCGCTCCTACAATGAGCAGTTCTTC. Its translation is CATSSVDARSYNEQFF.

The V call is TRBV7-2, the J call TRBJ2-1, with D possibly matching TRBD1 (5 bases). CDR1 is SGHTA and CDR2 is FQGNSA in the germline V gene. CDR3 length: 12 residues. Between the trimmed V and J ends, which lost 5 bases and 9 bases, there was a span of 11 bases. The CDR3 coding sequence is TGTGCCAGCAGCCTGGGGCTGTCTGAGCAGTTCTTC. Its protein is CASSLGLSEQFF.

The rearrangement joins TRBV27 to TRBJ2-7; 8 bases align to TRBD1. Germline CDR1 and CDR2: MNHEY and SMNVEV (reference sequence). V gave up 10 bases and J gave up 0 bases; unmatched junction bases: 5. This CDR3 is built from 13 residues. CDR3 protein: CATSQGGSYEQYF. DNA of the CDR3: TGTGCCACCTCACAGGGGGGCTCCTACGAGCAGTACTTC.

The rearrangement links TRBV10-3 to TRBJ2-1, with D possibly being TRBD1 (6 bases). Germline loops: CDR1 ENHRY, CDR2 SYGVKD. V lost 0 bases, J lost 2 bases, and 14 bases lay in between. CDR3 length: 17 amino acids. The CDR3 sequence is CAISESSGQTTYNEQFF. DNA of the CDR3: TGTGCCATCAGTGAGTCTAGTGGACAGACAACCTACAATGAGCAGTTCTTC.

This clone has a single count. The V call is TRBV15, the J call TRBJ1-4, with D tentatively TRBD1 (5 bases). The germline V gene encodes CDR1 LNHNV and CDR2 YYDKDF (reference sequence). Trimming pared 9 bases from V and 10 bases from J, leaving 24 bases between. This CDR3 region has 15 residues. The CDR3 reads CATTLSGRGEGKLFF. CDR3 nucleotides: TGTGCCACTACCCTCAGCGGCCGGGGCGAGGGAAAACTGTTTTTT.

This clone occurred once. J is TRBJ2-1 and V is TRBV7-3; 8 bases fit TRBD1. V dropped 4 bases and J dropped 5; count of bases not matched to a gene: 7. The CDR3 consists of 15 residues. CDR1 is SGHTA and CDR2 is FQGTGA in the germline V gene. DNA of the CDR3: TGTGCCAGCAGCTCCTCGGAGACAGGGGACAATGAGCAGTTCTTC. Its translation: CASSSSETGDNEQFF. Filled out from reference TRBV7-3 and TRBJ2-1, the complete variable domain reads GAGVSQTPSNKVTEKGKYVELRCDPISGHTALYWYRQSLGQGPEFLIYFQGTGAADDSGLPNDRFFAVRPEGSVSTLKIQRTERGDSAVYLCASSSSETGDNEQFFGPGTRLTVL.

The chain recombines TRBV10-1 with TRBJ2-5; 8 bases are a match to TRBD1. The CDR3 loop spans 17 amino acids. V gave up 7 bases and J gave up 4 bases; unmatched junction bases: 17. Germline values: CDR1 WNHNN, CDR2 SYGVQD (reference sequence). CDR3 in amino acids: CASIILGQGKTAETQYF. The CDR3 nucleotides are TGCGCCAGCATCATCCTAGGACAGGGCAAAACGGCAGAGACCCAGTACTTC.

The V call is TRBV14, the J call TRBJ2-7; possibly TRBD2 for D (5 bases). Germline V gene lookup returns CDR1 SGHDN and CDR2 FVKESK. The CDR3 consists of 14 residues. Trimming shortened V by 5 bases and J by 7 bases, and 18 bases separated the two germline ends. The CDR3 loop is CASSGVAPSWEQYF. CDR3 coding DNA: TGTGCCAGCAGCGGGGTAGCGCCTTCTTGGGAGCAGTACTTC.

This chain uses TRBV7-9 with TRBJ1-3; D not resolved. The CDR3 totals 15 residues. Trimming took off 1 base at V and 2 bases at J, with 9 bases between the two ends. CDR1 and CDR2 from the germline V gene are SEHNR and FQNEAQ (reference sequence). CDR3: CASSLVGVAGNTIYF. The CDR3 nucleotides read TGTGCCAGCAGCTTAGTTGGGGTTGCTGGAAACACCATATATTTT.

V is TRBV5-1 and J is TRBJ1-1, with TRBD1 identical over 9 bases. V was clipped by 4 bases and J by 6 bases; unmatched bases: 7. This CDR3 comprises 14 residues. Germline CDR1 SGHRS, CDR2 YFSETQ. This CDR3 is CASSTGQGKAEAFF. The CDR3 coding sequence is TGCGCCAGCAGCACAGGACAGGGGAAGGCTGAAGCTTTCTTT.

This sequence joins TRBV11-1 and TRBJ2-1; 13 bases line up with TRBD2. CDR3 length: 18 amino acids. The germline CDR1 and CDR2 sequences are SGHAT and FQDESV (reference sequence). V lost 2 bases to trimming and J lost 8 bases; unmatched junction nucleotides: 12. CDR3 region: CASSLFRGLAGVGDEQFF. The CDR3 region has the DNA TGTGCCAGCAGCTTATTTCGTGGACTAGCGGGAGTAGGTGATGAGCAGTTCTTC.

The chain links TRBV7-9 to TRBJ2-7; D might be TRBD1 (6 bases). The CDR3 contains 15 residues. Germline CDR1 is SEHNR and CDR2 is FQNEAQ (reference sequence). Trimming shortened V by 5 bases and J by 0 bases, and 14 bases separated the two germline ends. CDR3 sequence: CASSQGSGPSYEQYF. CDR3 DNA: TGTGCCAGCAGCCAGGGGTCGGGGCCCTCCTACGAGCAGTACTTC. The whole variable domain, filled in from reference TRBV7-9 and TRBJ2-7, reads DTGVSQNPRHKITKRGQNVTFRCDPISEHNRLYWYRQTLGQGPEFLTYFQNEAQLEKSRLLSDRFSAERPKGSFSTLEIQRTEQGDSAMYLCASSQGSGPSYEQYFGPGTRLTVT.

This chain joins TRBV5-8 and TRBJ2-3; TRBD2 matches at 14 bases. The germline V gene encodes CDR1 SGHTS and CDR2 YDEGEE. Trimming removed 3 bases from V and 5 bases from J; junction bases left unmatched: 14. CDR3 size: 19 residues. The CDR3 is CASSSEPGLAGVSRDTQYF. The CDR3 bases are TGTGCCAGCAGCTCTGAACCGGGACTAGCGGGAGTATCGAGAGATACGCAGTATTTT.

The chain combines TRBV19 with TRBJ2-2; TRBD1 matches at 7 bases. With V trimmed by 6 bases and J by 7 bases, 11 bases remained unmatched. The length of the CDR3 is 15 residues. Germline assignment: CDR1 LNHDA and CDR2 SQIVND (reference sequence). The CDR3 here is CASSPRQGANGELFF. For the CDR3, the DNA is TGTGCCAGTAGCCCCCGACAGGGAGCCAACGGGGAGCTGTTTTTT.

The genes are TRBV2 and TRBJ2-7; 10 bases agree with TRBD2. Germline V gene sequence: CDR1 SNHLY, CDR2 FYNNEI. J was trimmed by 2 bases and V by 6 bases; bases with no gene match: 7. The CDR3 contains 15 residues. The CDR3 DNA sequence: TGTGCCAGCAGGAGAACTAGCGGGATAACCTACGAGCAGTACTTC. It yields the protein CASRRTSGITYEQYF.

This clone was seen more than once but under ten times. The chain is built from TRBV11-3 and TRBJ1-1; D is ambiguous. The CDR3 totals 13 residues. V lost 3 bases and J lost 5, with 10 bases in between. Looked up from germline, CDR1 is SGHNT and CDR2 is YENEEA. The CDR3 loop is CASSFRTGTEAFF. The DNA for the CDR3 is TGTGCCAGCAGCTTCCGGACGGGGACTGAAGCTTTCTTT. The full variable domain, with the rest looked up from reference TRBV11-3 and TRBJ1-1, is EAGVVQSPRYKIIEKKQPVAFWCNPISGHNTLYWYLQNLGQGPELLIRYENEEAVDDSQLPKDRFSAERLKGVDSTLKIQPAELGDSAVYLCASSFRTGTEAFFGQGTRLTVV.

The chain links TRBV7-9 to TRBJ2-5; D is unclear. The ends were cut back, 5 bases at V and 2 bases at J, with 12 bases in the middle. CDR3 size: 14 residues. Germline loops: CDR1 SEHNR, CDR2 FQNEAQ (reference sequence). Here the CDR3 reads CASSAPSAQETQYF. The CDR3 bases are TGTGCCAGCAGCGCCCCCTCCGCGCAAGAGACCCAGTACTTC.

This clone came up once. This chain links TRBV27 with TRBJ2-7; possible D gene TRBD2, 6 bases. Germline CDR1 is MNHEY and CDR2 is SMNVEV (reference sequence). Trimming removed 5 bases at V and 2 bases at J, with 19 bases between. This CDR3 is 16 amino acids long. CDR3 in amino acids: CASSSRRGPGPYEQYF. The CDR3 DNA reads TGTGCCAGCAGTAGCCGGAGGGGCCCCGGACCCTACGAGCAGTACTTC.

This clone was seen only once. The rearrangement uses TRBV6-5 and TRBJ2-7, with 8 bases that match TRBD2. V shed 6 bases and J 3 bases; nucleotides not matched to a gene: 10. Germline CDR1 is MNHEY and CDR2 is SVGAGI. The CDR3 contains 15 residues. The CDR3, as DNA: TGTGCCAGCAGCTTCGGGACGGGAGGGGACTACGAGCAGTACTTC. It encodes CASSFGTGGDYEQYF.

The rearrangement uses TRBV7-9 and TRBJ1-4; maybe TRBD1 (6 bases). The CDR3 spans 15 residues. The germline V and J ends were trimmed by 4 bases and 13 bases, with 22 bases remaining between them. CDR1 SEHNR and CDR2 FQNEAQ come from the germline V gene (reference sequence). CDR3 loop: CASSSEQKWGLLLFF. The CDR3, as DNA: TGTGCCAGCAGCTCCGAACAAAAATGGGGGCTTCTACTGTTTTTT.

The chain couples TRBV19 to TRBJ1-2; TRBD1 matches 7 bases. CDR1 and CDR2 (germline): LNHDA, SQIVND (reference sequence). Trimming at V came to 4 bases and at J to 4 bases, leaving 9 bases not matched to a gene. The CDR3 totals 15 residues. This chain's CDR3 is CASSKPGQAAYGYTF. The CDR3, as DNA: TGTGCCAGTAGTAAACCCGGACAGGCGGCCTATGGCTACACCTTC.

The CDR3 DNA reads as TGCGCCAGCAGCCAGTTGTCTCATAACGGGGATACGCAGTATTTT. It specifies CASSQLSHNGDTQYF. The genes are TRBV4-3 and TRBJ2-3; D is ambiguous. Between the trimmed V and J ends, which lost 3 bases and 6 bases, there was a span of 16 bases. The CDR3 has 15 amino acids. Germline-derived CDR1 and CDR2 are LGHNA and YSLEER.

The gene calls are TRBV7-3 and TRBJ2-7, with TRBD1 as a possible D gene (5 bases). Germline V lookup: CDR1 SGHTA, CDR2 FQGTGA. The CDR3 totals 13 residues. Trimming took 4 bases from V and 3 from J, leaving 10 bases between them. This CDR3 is CASSWDQGYEQYF. In DNA form, the CDR3 reads TGTGCCAGCAGCTGGGATCAGGGCTACGAGCAGTACTTC.

The V gene is TRBV19, the J gene TRBJ2-7, with a possible D match to TRBD1 (6 bases). Looked up from germline, CDR1 is LNHDA and CDR2 is SQIVND (reference sequence). The CDR3 has 14 residues. The V end lost 5 bases, the J end lost 1 base, and 12 bases lay between the germline ends. The CDR3 here is CASSHGTFSYEQYF. CDR3 DNA: TGTGCCAGTAGTCATGGGACATTTTCCTACGAGCAGTACTTC.